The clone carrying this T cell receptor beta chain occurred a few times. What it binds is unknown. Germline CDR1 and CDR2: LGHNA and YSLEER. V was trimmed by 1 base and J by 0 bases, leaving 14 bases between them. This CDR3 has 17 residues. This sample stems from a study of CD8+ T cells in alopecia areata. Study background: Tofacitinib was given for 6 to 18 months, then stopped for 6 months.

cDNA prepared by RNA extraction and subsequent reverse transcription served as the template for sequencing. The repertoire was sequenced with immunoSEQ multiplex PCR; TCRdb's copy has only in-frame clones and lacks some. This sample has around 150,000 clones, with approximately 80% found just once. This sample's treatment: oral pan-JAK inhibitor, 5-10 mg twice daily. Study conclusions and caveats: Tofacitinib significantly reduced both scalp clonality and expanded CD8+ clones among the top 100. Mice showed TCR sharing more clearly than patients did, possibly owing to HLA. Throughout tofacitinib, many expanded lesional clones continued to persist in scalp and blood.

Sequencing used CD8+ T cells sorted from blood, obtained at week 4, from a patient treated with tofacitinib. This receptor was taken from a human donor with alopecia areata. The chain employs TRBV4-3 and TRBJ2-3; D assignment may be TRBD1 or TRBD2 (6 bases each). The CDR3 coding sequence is TGCGCCAGCAGCCAAGGCGTAGGGGGGCCCAGCACAGATACGCAGTATTTT. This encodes CASSQGVGGPSTDTQYF.